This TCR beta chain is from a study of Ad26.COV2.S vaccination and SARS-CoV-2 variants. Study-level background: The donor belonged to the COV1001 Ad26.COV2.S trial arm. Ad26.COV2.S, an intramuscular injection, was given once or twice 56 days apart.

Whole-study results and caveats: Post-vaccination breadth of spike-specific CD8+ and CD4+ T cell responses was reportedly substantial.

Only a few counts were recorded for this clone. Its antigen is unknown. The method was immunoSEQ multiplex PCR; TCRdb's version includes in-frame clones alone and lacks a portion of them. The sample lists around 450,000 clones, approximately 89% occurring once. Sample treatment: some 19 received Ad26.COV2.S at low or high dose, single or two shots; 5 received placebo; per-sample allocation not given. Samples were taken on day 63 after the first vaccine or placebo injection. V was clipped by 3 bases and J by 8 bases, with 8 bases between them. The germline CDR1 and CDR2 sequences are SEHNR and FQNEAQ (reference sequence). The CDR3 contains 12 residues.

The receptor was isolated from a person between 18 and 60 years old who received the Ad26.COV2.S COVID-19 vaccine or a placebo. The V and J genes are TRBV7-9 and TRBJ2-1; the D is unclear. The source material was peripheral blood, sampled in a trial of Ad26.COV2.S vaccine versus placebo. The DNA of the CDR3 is TGTGCCAGCAGCTTGGGGAAGGATGAGCAGTTCTTC. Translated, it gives CASSLGKDEQFF.